This T cell receptor beta chain comes out of a study of spatial heterogeneity in lung cancer (dated by TCRdb to 2018 to 2020). Describing the broader study: Donors were some 67 patients with early-stage, untreated non-small cell lung cancer from the lung TRACERx cohort. In non-small cell lung cancer, the study made a quantitative comparison of TCR alpha and beta repertoires among multiple tumor regions, matched nontumor lung and blood. In the raw uncorrected reads, each unique combination of TCR and UMI appeared more than ten times on average. Both alpha and beta chains were TCR-sequenced in 200 to 250 tumor regions, about 69 matched nontumor lung samples and around 50 PBMC samples obtained at surgery. Follow-up PBMC samples were sequenced whenever available, with the median time to follow-up being 2 to 3 years after resection. Nonsynonymous mutation counts, determined by whole-exome sequencing of tumor tissue, were related to features of the TCR repertoire. More beta-chain than alpha-chain transcripts were consistently detected, likely reflecting higher beta-chain transcript abundance.

Via the germline V gene, CDR1 is SGHTA and CDR2 FQGNSA. Trimming at the junction amounts to 5 bases on V and 10 bases on J, and the germline ends lie 13 bases apart. Including cysteine and phenylalanine, the CDR3 has 12 amino acids. The read is trimmed to its CDR3 DNA, 36 bases read in frame from base 1. The research as a whole found: Ubiquitous expanded tumor TCRs showed up in blood more often at tumor resection than at routine follow-up. Comparisons of baseline and follow-up blood repertoires included only about 15 patients. Additional single-cell paired TCR alpha and beta sequencing was considered necessary to confirm, at a functional level, the hypothesis that regional TCRs recognize regional mutations.

For this clonotype: Its antigen is unknown. No quality values exist for individual bases; no much larger clone is one base distant.

The library was made by 5' RACE. The sequencing machine was a NextSeq 500. The TCR library protocol attached a unique molecular identifier to each TCR cDNA molecule to allow correction of PCR and sequencing errors. On the authors' methods: Decombinator tools were used for TCR identification, UMI-based error correction and CDR3 extraction. TCRs above a frequency of 2 per 1,000, corresponding to the top 1% of the tumor frequency distribution, were defined as expanded. Each repertoire was subsampled 100 times to 5,000 TCRs, after which Renyi diversity was computed with the R vegan package. CDR3 similarity networks were constructed using string-kernel similarity of amino acid triplets, with links drawn between CDR3s whose pairwise similarity was above 0.82. TCRdb reworked the public reads: Q25 trimming with fastp, MiXCR clone assembly, productive beta chains retained. For every CDR3 protein sequence, its rows merge into one entry that carries the most common genes and DNA. The V and J calls here are based on TCRdb, not the publication. The sample has 27,000 or so distinct CDR3 sequences on record, approximately 5.1% of them singletons. 20% to 25% of the sample rests with the top ten.

The time point label for this specimen denotes: blood at routine non-recurrence follow-up after resection. Whole RNA extracted from tumor and nontumor lung tissue, or from cryopreserved PBMC samples, was used for TCR sequencing without cell sorting. A patient was chosen for TCR sequencing only when enough RNA was available from at least two tumor regions. Sequences were derived from PBMCs, sampled at follow-up. This TCR came from a female donor with early-stage non-small cell lung cancer. Rearrangement joined TRBV7-2 to TRBJ2-3, with no D gene named confidently. The encoded CDR3 is CASSPVRPSQYF. The sequenced DNA: TGTGCCAGCAGCCCAGTCCGGCCTTCGCAGTATTTT.